This T cell receptor beta chain is drawn from a study of shared clonotypes between healthy human individuals. Sequencing used immunoSEQ multiplex PCR; TCRdb keeps in-frame clones, though not all of them. The sample carries fewer than 200,000 clones, 65% to 70% recorded once. CDR1 is SGHDN and CDR2 is FVKESK in the germline V gene. The CDR3 runs to 12 residues. Deletions cut 1 base from V and 5 bases from J, with 5 bases between. Regarding the study as a whole: Shared across a few donors were roughly 5% of the naive CD4 clonotypes.

For this clone: Antigen: not known. At the DNA level, this CDR3 is encoded by other sequences in the same sample as well.

The chain links TRBV14 to TRBJ2-5; D gene ambiguous. Sequencing was done on a sample of memory CD4+ T cells sorted from blood. The subset denotes: CD45RA-negative fraction. This receptor was taken from a man aged 25-40 years in good health. The CDR3 loop reads CASSQVRETQYF. Here the CDR3 DNA reads TGTGCCAGCAGCCAAGTTCGTGAGACCCAGTACTTC.